A few counts support the clone carrying this TCR beta chain. What it binds is unknown. The data were obtained in a study of T cell repertoires in cytomegalovirus infection. About the study: The study used recently identified HLA-C-restricted and well-studied HLA-B-restricted CMV epitopes. Indications of both CMV infection and matching HLA type were provided by public TCR beta signatures.

Study-level findings and limits: HLA-C-restricted TCR beta clonotypes specific for CMV led the ex vivo response. Using cumulative public TCR beta family frequency, the authors identified those who carried CMV together with the relevant HLA.

V lost 4 bases to trimming and J lost 2 bases, with 12 bases between them. The CDR3 has 14 amino acids. Germline-derived CDR1 and CDR2 are SGHDT and YYEEEE. MiXCR was run by TCRdb on the reads, yielding one entry per CDR3 protein. The sample has 750,000 to 950,000 distinct CDR3 sequences, 25% to 30% seen once. The V gene is TRBV5-6, the J gene TRBJ1-2; D not certain. This TCR was sampled from a human donor in good health (CMV status not recorded). Some clones in this sample may be carry-over from other donors' samples. The source was cultured CD8+ T cells from PBMCs, collected from culture after CMV antigen stimulation. The CDR3 DNA is TGTGCCAGCAGCAATCCGGGAAACAACTATGGCTACACCTTC. This sequence encodes CASSNPGNNYGYTF.